The 8 T cell receptor beta chains presented below share a single source sample, sequenced in a study of T cell clonotyping in hematopoietic cell transplantation. Libraries were prepared by immunoSEQ multiplex PCR; TCRdb keeps only in-frame clonotypes and omits some of them. The data show about 15,000 clones, 70% to 75% seen once. Sequenced input: peripheral blood mononuclear cells. These receptors were obtained from a woman aged 60 to 75 in good health. Some clones in this sample may be carry-over from other donors' samples.

The genes are TRBV4-2 and TRBJ2-3; tentatively, D is TRBD1 or TRBD2 (5 bases each). CDR1 is LGHNA, CDR2 YNFKEQ, per germline. The CDR3 has 16 residues. The germline V and J ends were trimmed by 1 base and 2 bases, with 13 bases remaining between them. CDR3 DNA sequence: TGTGCCAGCAGCCAAGTCGCCGGGGCTCCCACAGATACGCAGTATTTT. Encoded protein: CASSQVAGAPTDTQYF.

This rearrangement joins TRBV7-9 to TRBJ1-1; 10 bases align to TRBD1. Trimming at V came to 8 bases and at J to 3 bases, leaving 15 bases not matched to a gene. The CDR3 loop spans 17 amino acids. Germline V CDR1 and CDR2: SEHNR, FQNEAQ (reference sequence). The CDR3 DNA follows: TGTGCCAGCCTTGGGCTGACAGGGGGCTTATTGGACACTGAAGCTTTCTTT. Translating it yields CASLGLTGGLLDTEAFF.

This chain links TRBV5-1 with TRBJ2-5, with TRBD2 matching 7 bases. V dropped 0 bases and J dropped 2; count of bases not matched to a gene: 7. The germline gives CDR1 SGHRS, CDR2 YFSETQ. This CDR3 is 16 amino acids long. This CDR3 is CASSLASGGEQETQYF. DNA of the CDR3: TGCGCCAGCAGCTTGGCGTCGGGGGGAGAACAAGAGACCCAGTACTTC.

This clone has just a few counts. The chain couples TRBV28 to TRBJ1-1, with D hard to call. V gave up 3 bases and J gave up 7 bases, with 6 bases separating them. CDR1 and CDR2 from the germline V gene are MDHEN and SYDVKM. The CDR3 sequence is 11 residues long. For the CDR3, the DNA is TGTGCCAGCAGTTTCGAACTTGAAGCTTTCTTT. It translates to CASSFELEAFF.

The CDR3 protein is CASSDPRGGCYGYTF. CDR3 nucleotide sequence: TGCGCCAGCAGTGATCCCAGGGGAGGGTGCTATGGCTACACCTTC. This chain links TRBV10-1 with TRBJ1-2, with D maybe TRBD1 (6 bases). The CDR3 extends over 15 amino acids. The germline CDR1 and CDR2 sequences are WNHNN and SYGVQD (reference sequence). V lost 3 bases and J lost 4, with 15 bases in between.

The V gene is TRBV19, the J gene TRBJ2-5; 8 bases are a match to TRBD2. The CDR3 runs to 16 residues. The trim removed 6 bases at V and 1 base at J, leaving 10 bases unmatched. Germline-derived CDR1 and CDR2 are LNHDA and SQIVND (reference sequence). CDR3 nucleotide sequence: TGTGCCAGTAGGAGGACTAGCCCTTCGGTCCAAGAGACCCAGTACTTC. Amino acids: CASRRTSPSVQETQYF.

The V gene is TRBV30, the J gene TRBJ2-7; D possibly corresponds to TRBD1 (6 bases). This CDR3 has 12 residues. The V gene lost 0 bases and the J gene lost 5 bases, with 8 bases spanning the gap. Germline assignment: CDR1 GTSNPN and CDR2 SVGIG (reference sequence). CDR3 bases: TGTGCCTGGAGTGTCCAGGGGCACGAGCAGTACTTC. It codes for CAWSVQGHEQYF.

V is TRBV7-9 and J is TRBJ2-7, with 11 bases identical to TRBD2. The ends lost 6 bases at V and 6 bases at J; junction bases unmatched: 10. The CDR3 consists of 15 residues. Germline CDR1 and CDR2: SEHNR and FQNEAQ (reference sequence). This CDR3 reads CASSSATSGSAEQYF. DNA of the CDR3: TGTGCCAGCAGTTCTGCCACTAGCGGGAGCGCCGAGCAGTACTTC. Full variable domain (remainder filled in from reference TRBV7-9 and TRBJ2-7): DTGVSQNPRHKITKRGQNVTFRCDPISEHNRLYWYRQTLGQGPEFLTYFQNEAQLEKSRLLSDRFSAERPKGSFSTLEIQRTEQGDSAMYLCASSSATSGSAEQYFGPGTRLTVT.